This entry lists 23 T cell receptor beta chains sequenced from one sample in a study of blood T cells in healthy people across ages. Using a J-beta primer mix together with a sample-barcoded 5' primer, a second PCR was run for roughly 6 to 12 cycles. In TCRdb, the 5' RACE reads were re-called with MiXCR into one record per CDR3 protein. The sample lists just under 750,000 distinct CDR3 sequences, around a fifth seen once, with around a fifth in the top ten. Sequenced: blood. The receptors shown here come from a man between 65 and 85 years old in good health.

In this sample, this clonotype turned up a few times. This rearrangement joins TRBV2 to TRBJ2-1; D not certain. The CDR3 covers 11 residues. V lost 0 bases and J 8 bases, leaving 2 bases between the germline ends. Germline V CDR1 and CDR2: SNHLY, FYNNEI. The CDR3 bases are TGTGCCAGCAGTGAAGCATATGAGCAGTTCTTC. This translates into CASSEAYEQFF.

This chain joins TRBV7-3 and TRBJ2-3; 9 bases agree with TRBD2. This CDR3 is 15 amino acids long. Germline loops: CDR1 SGHTA, CDR2 FQGTGA. Germline trimming cut 4 bases from V and 4 bases from J; bases unmatched to any gene: 6. CDR3 DNA: TGTGCCAGCAGCTCATCTAGCGGGATCCCAGATACGCAGTATTTT. This codes for CASSSSSGIPDTQYF.

Here the CDR3 reads CASSSGSWEKQYF. In nucleotides, the CDR3 is TGTGCCAGCAGCTCCGGGTCTTGGGAGAAGCAGTACTTC. This chain joins TRBV7-9 and TRBJ2-7; D is perhaps TRBD2 (5 bases). The V end was cut by 4 bases, the J end by 8 bases, with 15 bases between. Germline assignment: CDR1 SEHNR and CDR2 FQNEAQ (reference sequence). CDR3 length equals 13 residues. The variable domain in full, with the rest retrieved from reference TRBV7-9 and TRBJ2-7, is DTGVSQNPRHKITKRGQNVTFRCDPISEHNRLYWYRQTLGQGPEFLTYFQNEAQLEKSRLLSDRFSAERPKGSFSTLEIQRTEQGDSAMYLCASSSGSWEKQYFGPGTRLTVT.

This clonotype showed up just a few times. The V call is TRBV12-3 or TRBV12-4, the J call TRBJ2-7; the D call may be TRBD1 or TRBD2 (5 bases each). The CDR3 contains 13 residues. Trimming took 2 bases from V and 7 from J, leaving 12 bases between them. The CDR3 protein is CASSLLQGGEQYF. CDR3 DNA: TGTGCCAGCAGTTTATTGCAGGGCGGGGAGCAGTACTTC.

This clonotype was counted a few times. The J gene is TRBJ2-7, the V gene TRBV6-2 or TRBV6-3, with D maybe TRBD2 (5 bases). The CDR3 spans 12 residues. Trimming took off 7 bases at V and 8 bases at J, with 15 bases between the two ends. The germline gives CDR1 MNHEY, CDR2 SVGEGT. The CDR3 protein is CASTKKADQQYF. CDR3 coding DNA: TGTGCCAGCACCAAAAAAGCGGACCAGCAGTACTTC.

In this sample, this clonotype turned up once. The genes are TRBV29-1 and TRBJ2-7; D may be TRBD1 (6 bases). The germline gives CDR1 SQVTM, CDR2 ANQGSEA. V was pared by 1 base and J by 2 bases, with 9 bases between. This CDR3 is 13 amino acids long. The CDR3 is CSVEATGPYEQYF. The CDR3 DNA sequence: TGCAGCGTTGAAGCGACAGGCCCCTACGAGCAGTACTTC.

The gene calls are TRBV15 and TRBJ1-3, with D unclear. With 3 bases removed from V and 0 bases from J, the gap between germline ends came to 12 bases. The germline gives CDR1 LNHNV, CDR2 YYDKDF (reference sequence). The CDR3 is 16 amino acids. The CDR3 sequence: CATSSLPMSSGNTIYF. The DNA of the CDR3 is TGTGCCACCAGCAGTCTGCCGATGAGCTCTGGAAACACCATATATTTT.

This chain links TRBV10-3 with TRBJ2-2; D uncertain. From germline, CDR1 is ENHRY and CDR2 SYGVKD. V lost 4 bases to trimming and J lost 1 base, with 13 bases between them. The CDR3 has 16 residues. CDR3 amino acids: CAISGLAPQNTGELFF. The CDR3 bases are TGTGCCATCAGTGGATTGGCGCCTCAGAACACCGGGGAGCTGTTTTTT.

This chain connects TRBV7-9 to TRBJ2-1, with 8 nucleotides matching TRBD2. Germline CDR1 SEHNR, CDR2 FQNEAQ (reference sequence). This CDR3 region has 16 residues. The ends lost 5 bases at V and 7 bases at J; junction bases unmatched: 13. Here the CDR3 DNA reads TGTGCCAGCAGCGTTCCGACTAGCGTCCCCTCTAATGAGCAGTTCTTC. Protein product: CASSVPTSVPSNEQFF.

V is TRBV10-2 and J is TRBJ2-7; perhaps TRBD2 as D (5 bases). The CDR3 is 13 amino acids. Germline-derived CDR1 and CDR2 are WSHSY and SAAADI. The ends were cut back, 4 bases at V and 4 bases at J, with 11 bases in the middle. CDR3 protein: CASSVSRDYEQYF. The CDR3 nucleotides are TGCGCCAGCAGTGTATCCCGGGATTACGAGCAGTACTTC.

This clonotype was found a few times. Compared with germline, one end of the junction differs, possibly owing to a read error. The chain is built from TRBV7-2 and TRBJ2-3, with no clear D. Per germline, CDR1 SGHTA and CDR2 FQGNSA. This CDR3 region has 14 residues. CDR3 in amino acids: CASSFSQSTDAQYF. Here the CDR3 DNA reads TGTGCCAGCAGCTTTTCTCAGAGCACAGATGCGCAGTATTTT.

This clonotype was recorded many times. This chain connects TRBV7-9 to TRBJ2-1; no clear D gene. This CDR3 comprises 13 residues. The ends were cut back, 5 bases at V and 8 bases at J, with 13 bases in the middle. CDR1 and CDR2 from the germline V gene are SEHNR and FQNEAQ (reference sequence). CDR3 nucleotide sequence: TGTGCCAGCAGCCCCCATGAGGCCCATGAGCAGTTCTTC. It specifies CASSPHEAHEQFF.

With respect to this clonotype: One end of the junction is discordant with germline, which a read error may explain. The rearrangement links TRBV7-2 to TRBJ1-1; 7 nucleotides agree with TRBD1. CDR3 length: 14 amino acids. Germline-derived CDR1 and CDR2 are SGHTA and FQGNSA. The CDR3 DNA reads as TGTGTCAGCAGCTCAACAGGGGCATCGACTGAAGCTTTCTTT. Encoded protein: CVSSSTGASTEAFF.

V usage is TRBV4-2 and J usage is TRBJ2-3, with D possibly TRBD2 on 6 matching bases. CDR1 is LGHNA, CDR2 YNFKEQ, per germline. Trimming removed 4 bases from V and 1 base from J, with 12 bases in between. The CDR3 spans 15 residues. This chain's CDR3 is CASSLPGGGTDTQYF. The DNA for the CDR3 is TGTGCCAGCAGCCTCCCCGGGGGTGGCACAGATACGCAGTATTTT.

The genes are TRBV7-9 and TRBJ1-1; TRBD1 is a possible D gene (5 bases). Trimming removed 3 bases at V and 8 bases at J, with 16 bases between. This CDR3 contains 14 residues. Germline V CDR1 and CDR2: SEHNR, FQNEAQ (reference sequence). This chain's CDR3 is CASSLVGLGVEAFF. DNA of the CDR3: TGTGCCAGCAGCTTGGTTGGTTTGGGGGTGGAAGCTTTCTTT.

J is TRBJ1-5 and V is TRBV2; 7 bases agree with TRBD1. The germline V gene has CDR1 SNHLY and CDR2 FYNNEI. The CDR3 extends over 15 amino acids. Trimming removed 6 bases from V and 3 bases from J; junction bases left unmatched: 8. The CDR3 spells CASRGQVEANQPQHF. CDR3 nucleotide sequence: TGTGCCAGCAGAGGACAGGTCGAAGCCAATCAGCCCCAGCATTTT.

The genes are TRBV7-9 and TRBJ1-2; TRBD1 matches 8 bases. From germline, CDR1 is SEHNR and CDR2 FQNEAQ (reference sequence). The CDR3 is 16 residues long. V shed 1 base and J 0 bases; nucleotides not matched to a gene: 4. The CDR3 loop is CASSLGGQGANYGYTF. CDR3 in DNA: TGTGCCAGCAGCTTAGGTGGACAGGGAGCTAACTATGGCTACACCTTC. The entire variable domain, with the rest obtained from reference TRBV7-9 and TRBJ1-2, is as follows: DTGVSQNPRHKITKRGQNVTFRCDPISEHNRLYWYRQTLGQGPEFLTYFQNEAQLEKSRLLSDRFSAERPKGSFSTLEIQRTEQGDSAMYLCASSLGGQGANYGYTFGSGTRLTVV.

Points on this clonotype: A much bigger clone sits one base away, suggesting this may be a read error. V is TRBV6-5 and J is TRBJ1-4; D is unresolved. This CDR3 has 15 residues. The germline V gene encodes CDR1 MNHEY and CDR2 SVGAGI. CDR3 sequence: CATSYSTRPNEKLFF. The DNA for the CDR3 is TGTGCCACCAGTTACTCGACCAGGCCTAATGAAAAACTGTTTTTT.

This clonotype was detected a few times. CDR3 nucleotide sequence: TGTGCCAGCGGCGAGGGACGAAACAATGAGCAGTTCTTC. Its translation: CASGEGRNNEQFF. This rearrangement joins TRBV2 to TRBJ2-1; D may correspond to TRBD1 or TRBD2 (5 bases each). Trimming removed 8 bases at V and 5 bases at J, with 13 bases between. Germline V gene data show CDR1 as SNHLY and CDR2 as FYNNEI. CDR3 length: 13 amino acids.

The CDR3 nucleotides are TGTGCCATCAGTGAGGAGGGAAGGGGCGCCTATGGCTACACCTTC. Translated, it gives CAISEEGRGAYGYTF. The chain combines TRBV10-3 with TRBJ1-2; the D gene is possibly TRBD1 (5 bases). V lost 2 bases, J lost 4 bases, and 14 bases lay in between. The length of the CDR3 is 15 residues. Germline V gene sequence: CDR1 ENHRY, CDR2 SYGVKD.

V usage is TRBV27 and J usage is TRBJ2-3; the match to TRBD2 covers 7 bases. CDR1 MNHEY and CDR2 SMNVEV come from the germline V gene (reference sequence). There are 15 residues in the CDR3. Trimming took 3 bases from V and 4 from J; bases not matched to a gene: 7. Here the CDR3 reads CASSLTRGGADTQYF. Written as DNA, the CDR3 is TGTGCCAGCAGTTTGACCCGCGGGGGAGCAGATACGCAGTATTTT.

The V and J genes are TRBV12-3 or TRBV12-4 and TRBJ1-3; no clear D gene. This CDR3 spans 14 amino acids. Trimming cost V 6 bases and J 2 bases, with 11 bases left between them. The CDR3 here is CASSPKAAGNTIYF. CDR3 bases: TGTGCCAGCAGCCCTAAAGCAGCTGGAAACACCATATATTTT.

This clonotype has just a few counts. V is TRBV21-1 and J is TRBJ2-1; the table's D call TRBD2 went unverified against the DNA. TRBV21-1 represents a pseudogene. This CDR3 spans 18 amino acids. CDR3 bases: TGTGCCAGCAGCAAAAGCCTGGGGCTAGAATCGTTCGACAATGAGCAGTTCTTC. Translating it yields CASSKSLGLESFDNEQFF.